This T cell receptor beta chain stems from a study of long-term antiretroviral therapy in people with HIV. Study overall: Samples collected earliest predate the 2015 immediate-ART recommendation by about a decade. Points from the study as a whole: The blood, collected between about 2003 and 2017, was possibly taken under older ART regimens.

There are 15 residues in the CDR3. The germline gives CDR1 MNHNS, CDR2 SASEGT. Trimming at V came to 4 bases and at J to 5 bases, leaving 8 bases not matched to a gene. Samples were assayed with immunoSEQ v3.0 at survey level. Using immunoSEQ multiplex PCR, the repertoire was profiled, and TCRdb retains in-frame clones only, with some absent. The sample holds roughly 29,000 clones, 85% to 95% seen once. Remarks on this clone: As yet, its antigen is unknown.

V and J are TRBV6-1 and TRBJ1-1, with TRBD1 matching 9 bases. The sequences come from unsorted PBMCs, collected 5.3 years after starting antiretroviral therapy. The sequence came from a man between 45 and 60 years old with HIV. The CDR3 protein is CASSGGTGRKTEAFF. The CDR3 DNA is TGTGCCAGCAGTGGCGGGACAGGGCGAAAGACTGAAGCTTTCTTT.